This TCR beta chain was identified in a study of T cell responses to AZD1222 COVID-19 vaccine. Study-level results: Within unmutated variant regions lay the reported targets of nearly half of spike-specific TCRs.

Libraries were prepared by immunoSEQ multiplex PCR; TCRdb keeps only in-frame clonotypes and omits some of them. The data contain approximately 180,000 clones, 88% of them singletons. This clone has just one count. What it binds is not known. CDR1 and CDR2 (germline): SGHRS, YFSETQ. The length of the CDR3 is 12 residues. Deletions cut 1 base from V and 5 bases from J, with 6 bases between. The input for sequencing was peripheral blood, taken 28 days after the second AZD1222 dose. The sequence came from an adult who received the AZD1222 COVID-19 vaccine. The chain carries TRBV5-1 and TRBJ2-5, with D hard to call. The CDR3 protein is CASSLSVETQYF. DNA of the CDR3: TGCGCCAGCAGCTTGAGCGTGGAGACCCAGTACTTC.